Reported below is one TCR beta chain. Antigen unknown. The authors ran the assay at deep level. Unsorted PBMC DNA sequencing spanned ten immunoSEQ deep assay plates. Profiling relied on immunoSEQ multiplex PCR, and the TCRdb table lists in-frame clones only, not all of them. The profile shows more than 400,000 clones, approximately 84% of them singletons. The data were taken from a study of shared clonotypes between healthy human individuals. CDR1 is SGHRS, CDR2 YFSETQ, per germline. This CDR3 contains 15 residues. V shed 0 bases and J shed 5 bases, with 13 bases lying between them. The study's findings and limits: Genetic and exposure-history diversity was limited by the few donors.

The chain employs TRBV5-1 and TRBJ2-3; unclear D gene. The specimen was PBMCs. The clonotype was recovered from a woman aged 40 to 50 in good health. Some clones in this sample may be carry-over from other donors' samples. In nucleotides, the CDR3 is TGCGCCAGCAGCTTGGGGGGATATGGTGGAGATACGCAGTATTTT. It specifies CASSLGGYGGDTQYF. The full variable domain, rest sourced from reference TRBV5-1 and TRBJ2-3, is KAGVTQTPRYLIKTRGQQVTLSCSPISGHRSVSWYQQTPGQGLQFLFEYFSETQRNKGNFPGRFSGRQFSNSRSEMNVSTLELGDSALYLCASSLGGYGGDTQYFGPGTRLTVL.